A single TCR beta chain is shown here with its context. The data are from a study of cytomegalovirus exposure and HLA in healthy donors. TCRdb keeps only in-frame clones here, not all; method: immunoSEQ multiplex PCR. The sample shows approximately 300,000 clones, 86% of them seen only once. Germline lookup yields CDR1 SQVTM and CDR2 ANQGSEA. CDR3 length: 14 residues. V gave up 6 bases and J gave up 0 bases; unmatched junction bases: 5. Sequenced sample: PBMCs. The receptor was derived from a woman aged 18-29 years in good health and CMV-seronegative. The V gene is TRBV29-1, the J gene TRBJ1-5; 7 bases agree with TRBD1. DNA of the CDR3: TGCAGCGTGGCCGGGACAGCTAGCAATCAGCCCCAGCATTTT. This translates into CSVAGTASNQPQHF.